These T cell receptor beta chains were read from a single sample in a study of cytomegalovirus exposure and HLA in healthy donors. Profiling relied on immunoSEQ multiplex PCR, and the TCRdb table lists in-frame clones only, not all of them. The table lists around 350,000 clones, 86% of them singletons. The material sequenced was PBMCs. The receptors were sampled from a woman aged 18-35 years in good health and CMV-seronegative. CDR3s include the opening cysteine and the closing phenylalanine or tryptophan. D genes are given only for firm matches. A row's size may be missing; if present it is once, few, many or a size class.

D gene	V gene	J gene	CDR3 length	clone size	CDR3 protein	CDR3 DNA
.	TRBV7-3	TRBJ2-3	15	.	CASSISGTGTDTQYF	TGTGCCAGCAGCATTAGCGGTACTGGCACAGATACGCAGTATTTT
.	TRBV11-2	TRBJ2-7	13	.	CATAKGASYEQYF	TGTGCCACCGCCAAAGGGGCCTCCTACGAGCAGTACTTC
TRBD2	TRBV10-3	TRBJ2-7	13	.	CASRTSGNNEQYF	TGTGCCTCAAGGACTAGCGGGAACAACGAGCAGTACTTC
.	TRBV2	TRBJ1-4	13	.	CASIAGFNEKLFF	TGTGCCAGCATCGCGGGGTTTAATGAAAAACTGTTTTTT
TRBD1	TRBV14	TRBJ1-5	17	.	CASSQDRNRGSNQPQHF	TGTGCCAGCAGCCAAGATCGGAACAGGGGTAGCAATCAGCCCCAGCATTTT
.	TRBV2	TRBJ2-5	15	.	CASSEVRTAQETQYF	TGTGCCAGCAGTGAAGTGAGGACAGCCCAAGAGACCCAGTACTTC
TRBD1	TRBV30	TRBJ1-3	14	.	CAWSRTGDGNTIYF	TGTGCCTGGAGTCGGACAGGAGATGGAAACACCATATATTTT
TRBD2	TRBV2	TRBJ2-3	16	.	CASNGRGRGSGDTQYF	TGTGCCAGCAATGGGAGGGGACGTGGGAGCGGAGATACGCAGTATTTT
TRBD1	TRBV19	TRBJ2-7	15	.	CASSNRDRVSYEQYF	TGTGCCAGTAGCAACCGGGACAGGGTGTCCTACGAGCAGTACTTC
.	TRBV7-9	TRBJ2-7	12	.	CASSHTLDEQYF	TGTGCCAGCAGCCATACCTTAGACGAGCAGTACTTC
TRBD2	TRBV28	TRBJ2-7	15	.	CASSLLRGGLGEQYF	TGTGCCAGCAGTTTACTGCGGGGGGGGTTAGGCGAGCAGTACTTC
.	TRBV5-1	TRBJ2-2	17	.	CASSSYFDRAYTGELFF	TGCGCCAGCAGCTCTTATTTTGATCGAGCGTACACCGGGGAGCTGTTTTTT
.	TRBV6-1	TRBJ1-5	15	.	CASREDPYSNQPQHF	TGTGCCAGCAGGGAGGACCCGTATAGCAATCAGCCCCAGCATTTT
TRBD1	TRBV5-1	TRBJ1-4	15	.	CASSTYRDRGEKLFF	TGCGCCAGCAGCACTTACCGGGACAGAGGAGAAAAACTGTTTTTT
.	TRBV7-9	TRBJ1-5	16	.	CASSPGSRNLNQPQHF	TGTGCCAGCAGCCCCGGGTCCCGAAACCTCAATCAGCCCCAGCATTTT
TRBD1	TRBV2	TRBJ2-3	13	.	CASTRGPTDTQYF	TGTGCCAGCACTAGGGGGCCCACAGATACGCAGTATTTT
.	TRBV7-9	TRBJ2-1	14	once	CASPLRGINNEQFF	TGTGCCAGCCCCTTGAGAGGTATCAACAATGAGCAGTTCTTC
.	TRBV30	TRBJ2-7	16	.	CAWSVSGAGFTYEQYF	TGTGCCTGGAGTGTCTCTGGTGCGGGGTTTACCTACGAGCAGTACTTC
.	TRBV5-4	TRBJ1-2	13	.	CASSLRGNYGYTF	TGTGCCAGCAGCTTGCGGGGTAACTATGGCTACACCTTC
.	TRBV7-9	TRBJ2-7	12	.	CASSLRLHEQYF	TGTGCCAGCAGCTTAAGACTACACGAGCAGTACTTC
.	TRBV28	TRBJ1-1	12	.	CASTLGQGKAFF	TGTGCCAGCACCCTCGGGCAGGGCAAAGCTTTCTTT
TRBD1	TRBV5-4	TRBJ1-2	15	.	CASSYADRGVGGYTF	TGTGCCAGCAGCTACGCCGACAGGGGCGTTGGAGGCTACACCTTC
.	TRBV9	TRBJ2-3	13	.	CASSRQSTDTQYF	TGTGCCAGCAGTCGACAGAGCACAGATACGCAGTATTTT
.	TRBV19	TRBJ2-7	14	.	CASSTLWGAYEQYF	TGTGCCAGTAGTACCCTTTGGGGCGCCTACGAGCAGTACTTC
TRBD1	TRBV5-6	TRBJ2-1	15	.	CASRVMGQGLWEQFF	TGTGCCAGCAGAGTCATGGGACAGGGCCTCTGGGAGCAGTTCTTC
.	TRBV6-1	TRBJ2-6	15	.	CASQSLSSGANVLTF	TGTGCCAGTCAGTCCCTCTCTTCTGGGGCCAACGTCCTGACTTTC
.	TRBV28	TRBJ1-5	13	.	CASSIGVSQPQHF	TGTGCCAGCAGCATAGGAGTGTCTCAGCCCCAGCATTTT
TRBD2	TRBV5-1	TRBJ2-7	15	.	CASSLGGGRLNEQYF	TGCGCCAGCAGCTTGGGCGGGGGGCGACTAAACGAGCAGTACTTC
.	TRBV4-1	TRBJ2-7	16	.	CASSHSAGGPSYEQYF	TGCGCCAGCAGCCATTCCGCTGGGGGCCCATCCTACGAGCAGTACTTC
TRBD1	TRBV11-2	TRBJ1-4	14	once	CASSPTGGLEKLFF	TGTGCCAGCAGCCCTACAGGGGGTCTCGAAAAACTGTTTTTT
.	TRBV6-4	TRBJ1-5	15	.	CASSADPGSNQPQHF	TGTGCCAGCAGTGCTGACCCGGGGAGCAATCAGCCCCAGCATTTT
TRBD1	TRBV19	TRBJ1-5	19	.	CASSSIIGQGLLSNQPQHF	TGTGCCAGTAGTTCAATAATCGGACAGGGCCTGCTTAGCAATCAGCCCCAGCATTTT
TRBD1	TRBV9	TRBJ1-1	19	.	CASSDPGQKKIVLNTEAFF	TGTGCCAGCAGCGACCCGGGACAGAAGAAAATAGTCCTGAACACTGAAGCTTTCTTT
TRBD1	TRBV27	TRBJ1-1	19	.	CASSLSRQGARGTNTEAFF	TGTGCCAGCAGTTTATCGAGGCAGGGGGCGCGGGGGACGAACACTGAAGCTTTCTTT
.	TRBV7-6	TRBJ2-1	14	few	CASSLAFRVNEQFF	TGTGCCAGCAGCTTAGCTTTCCGGGTCAATGAGCAGTTCTTC
.	TRBV5-1	TRBJ2-5	14	.	CASKTGAGRETQYF	TGCGCCAGCAAAACCGGGGCAGGGAGGGAGACCCAGTACTTC
.	TRBV18	TRBJ1-4	13	.	CASSPDRNEKLFF	TGTGCCAGCTCTCCCGACAGAAATGAAAAACTGTTTTTT
TRBD1	TRBV30	TRBJ2-7	13	medium-sized	CASSGQGVDEQYF	TGTGCCAGTTCGGGACAGGGAGTTGATGAGCAGTACTTC
.	TRBV2	TRBJ2-1	16	.	CASSEGSGEVYNEQFF	TGTGCCAGCAGTGAAGGGTCGGGGGAAGTCTACAATGAGCAGTTCTTC
TRBD1	TRBV19	TRBJ2-7	15	.	CASIGLTGRSYEQYF	TGTGCCAGTATTGGATTGACAGGGCGCTCCTACGAGCAGTACTTC
.	TRBV19	TRBJ1-2	14	once	CASSMTREVYGYTF	TGTGCCAGTAGTATGACCAGGGAAGTCTATGGCTACACCTTC
TRBD1	TRBV6-5	TRBJ1-4	16	.	CASSYQTTGGGEKLFF	TGTGCCAGCAGTTACCAAACGACAGGGGGAGGGGAAAAACTGTTTTTT
TRBD2	TRBV4-2	TRBJ2-7	14	few	CASSPGTSDYEQYF	TGTGCCAGCAGTCCCGGGACTAGCGACTACGAGCAGTACTTC
TRBD1	TRBV6-5	TRBJ1-5	14	.	CASSQTGVDQPQHF	TGTGCCAGCAGCCAGACAGGGGTCGATCAGCCCCAGCATTTT
.	TRBV7-7	TRBJ2-5	14	.	CASSHSGDRETQYF	TGTGCCAGCAGCCATAGCGGCGACCGAGAGACCCAGTACTTC
TRBD1	TRBV6-5	TRBJ2-7	15	few	CASSHRTGKSYEQYF	TGTGCCAGCAGCCATCGGACAGGGAAGTCCTACGAGCAGTACTTC
.	TRBV11-3	TRBJ2-7	14	few	CASSLATGSYEQYF	TGTGCCAGCAGCTTAGCCACAGGGAGCTACGAGCAGTACTTC
TRBD2	TRBV5-1	TRBJ2-7	15	.	CASSETSGPPYEQYF	TGCGCCAGCTCCGAGACTAGCGGGCCCCCCTACGAGCAGTACTTC
TRBD2	TRBV11-2	TRBJ2-7	13	.	CASSLGGTYEQYF	TGTGCCAGCAGCTTGGGGGGGACCTACGAGCAGTACTTC
.	TRBV28	TRBJ1-6	15	.	CASSFRGFRVSPLHF	TGTGCCAGCAGTTTCCGGGGGTTTAGAGTTTCACCCCTCCACTTT
.	TRBV6-1	TRBJ1-1	13	.	CASSGQANTEAFF	TGTGCCAGCAGTGGGCAGGCCAACACTGAAGCTTTCTTT